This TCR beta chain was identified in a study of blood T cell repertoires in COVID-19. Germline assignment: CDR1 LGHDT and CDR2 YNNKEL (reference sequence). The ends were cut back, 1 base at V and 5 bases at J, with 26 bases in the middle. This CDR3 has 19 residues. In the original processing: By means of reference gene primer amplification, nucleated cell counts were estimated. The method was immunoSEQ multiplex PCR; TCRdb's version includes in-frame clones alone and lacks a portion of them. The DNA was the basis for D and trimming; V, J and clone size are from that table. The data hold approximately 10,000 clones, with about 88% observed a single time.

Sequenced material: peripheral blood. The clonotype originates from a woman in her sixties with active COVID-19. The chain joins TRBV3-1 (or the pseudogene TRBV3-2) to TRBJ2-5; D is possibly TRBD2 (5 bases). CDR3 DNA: TGTGCCAGCAGCCAAGGCCAGTGGGGAGAGGTAAAAGTTTGGGAGACCCAGTACTTC. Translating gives CASSQGQWGEVKVWETQYF.